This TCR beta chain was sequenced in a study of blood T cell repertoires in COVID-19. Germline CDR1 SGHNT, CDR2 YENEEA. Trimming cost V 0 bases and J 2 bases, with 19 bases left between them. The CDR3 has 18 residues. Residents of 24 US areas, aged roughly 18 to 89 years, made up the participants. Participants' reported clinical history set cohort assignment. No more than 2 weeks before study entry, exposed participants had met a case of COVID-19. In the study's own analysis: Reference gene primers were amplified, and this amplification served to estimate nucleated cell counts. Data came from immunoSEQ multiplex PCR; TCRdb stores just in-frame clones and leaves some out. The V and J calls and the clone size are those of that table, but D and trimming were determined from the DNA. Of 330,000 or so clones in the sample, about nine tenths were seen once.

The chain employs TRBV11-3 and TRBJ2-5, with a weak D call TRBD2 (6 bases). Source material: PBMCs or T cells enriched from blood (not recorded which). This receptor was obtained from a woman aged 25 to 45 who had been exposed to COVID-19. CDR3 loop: CASSLDPFSGYLQETQYF. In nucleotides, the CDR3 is TGTGCCAGCAGCTTAGATCCTTTTAGCGGCTACCTTCAAGAGACCCAGTACTTC.